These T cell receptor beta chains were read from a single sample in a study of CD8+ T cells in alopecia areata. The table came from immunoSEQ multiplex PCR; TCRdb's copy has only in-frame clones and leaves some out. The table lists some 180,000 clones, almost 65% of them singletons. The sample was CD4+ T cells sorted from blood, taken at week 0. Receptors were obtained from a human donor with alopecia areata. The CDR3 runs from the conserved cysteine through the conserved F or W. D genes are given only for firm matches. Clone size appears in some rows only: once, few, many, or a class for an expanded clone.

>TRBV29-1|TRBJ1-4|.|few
CSVEVQGLEKLFF
TGCAGCGTTGAGGTTCAGGGACTTGAAAAACTGTTTTTT
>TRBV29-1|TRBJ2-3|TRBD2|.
CSVEVRGGSTDTQYF
TGCAGCGTTGAAGTGCGGGGGGGCAGCACAGATACGCAGTATTTT
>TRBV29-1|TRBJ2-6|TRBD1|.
CSVGQGVSGANVLTF
TGCAGCGTAGGACAGGGTGTCTCTGGGGCCAACGTCCTGACTTTC
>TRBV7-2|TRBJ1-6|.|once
CASSFSSYNSPLHF
TGTGCCAGCAGCTTTAGCTCCTATAATTCACCCCTCCACTTT
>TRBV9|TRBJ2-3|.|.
CASSESPRADTQYF
TGTGCCAGCAGCGAGAGCCCCAGGGCGGATACGCAGTATTTT
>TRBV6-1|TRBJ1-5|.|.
CASSESRLGFNQPQHF
TGTGCCAGCAGTGAATCGAGACTAGGGTTCAATCAGCCCCAGCATTTT
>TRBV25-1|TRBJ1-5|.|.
CASSELGSHQPQHF
TGTGCCAGCAGTGAGCTCGGGTCCCATCAGCCCCAGCATTTT
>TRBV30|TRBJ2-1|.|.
CAWGQGHEQFF
TGTGCCTGGGGTCAGGGGCATGAGCAGTTCTTC
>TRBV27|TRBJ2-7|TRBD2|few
CASSSRLAGGPASYEQYF
TGTGCCAGCAGTTCTCGACTAGCGGGGGGCCCAGCCTCCTACGAGCAGTACTTC
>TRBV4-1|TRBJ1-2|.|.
CASSQVRTLRANYGYTF
TGCGCCAGCAGCCAGGTCAGGACACTCCGAGCTAACTATGGCTACACCTTC
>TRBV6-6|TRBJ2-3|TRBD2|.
CASRASGARTDTQYF
TGTGCCAGCAGGGCTAGCGGGGCGCGGACAGATACGCAGTATTTT
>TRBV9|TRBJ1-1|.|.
CASSGGVNTEAFF
TGTGCCAGCAGCGGAGGGGTCAACACTGAGGCTTTCTTT
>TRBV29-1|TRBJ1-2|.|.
CSVEGQLVGGYTF
TGCAGCGTTGAAGGCCAGTTAGTAGGTGGCTACACCTTC
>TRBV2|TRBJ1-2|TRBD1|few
CASNSGRGYGGYTF
TGTGCCAGCAATAGTGGCAGGGGGTATGGTGGCTACACCTTC
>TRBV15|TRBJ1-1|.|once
CATSKETLWGEAFF
TGTGCCACCAGCAAAGAGACCCTGTGGGGTGAAGCTTTCTTT
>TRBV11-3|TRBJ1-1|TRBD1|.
CASSPGTVNTEAFF
TGTGCCAGCAGCCCCGGGACAGTGAACACTGAAGCTTTCTTT
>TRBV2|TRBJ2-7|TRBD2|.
CASSGTSGSYEQYF
TGTGCCAGCAGTGGGACTAGCGGGTCCTACGAGCAGTACTTC
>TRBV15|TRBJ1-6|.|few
CATSRDTPTGGLNSPLHF
TGTGCCACCAGCAGAGATACCCCTACCGGTGGTCTTAATTCACCCCTCCACTTT
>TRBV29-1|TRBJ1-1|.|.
CSVVLNTEAFF
TGCAGCGTTGTGCTGAACACTGAAGCTTTCTTT
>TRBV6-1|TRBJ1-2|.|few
CASTHRTMANYGYTF
TGTGCCTCGACACATAGGACTATGGCTAACTATGGCTACACCTTC
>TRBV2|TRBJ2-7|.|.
CASRGRNPYEQYF
TGTGCCAGCAGGGGACGAAACCCTTACGAGCAGTACTTC
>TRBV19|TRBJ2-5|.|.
CASSQEATQYF
TGTGCCAGTAGTCAGGAGGCGACCCAGTACTTC